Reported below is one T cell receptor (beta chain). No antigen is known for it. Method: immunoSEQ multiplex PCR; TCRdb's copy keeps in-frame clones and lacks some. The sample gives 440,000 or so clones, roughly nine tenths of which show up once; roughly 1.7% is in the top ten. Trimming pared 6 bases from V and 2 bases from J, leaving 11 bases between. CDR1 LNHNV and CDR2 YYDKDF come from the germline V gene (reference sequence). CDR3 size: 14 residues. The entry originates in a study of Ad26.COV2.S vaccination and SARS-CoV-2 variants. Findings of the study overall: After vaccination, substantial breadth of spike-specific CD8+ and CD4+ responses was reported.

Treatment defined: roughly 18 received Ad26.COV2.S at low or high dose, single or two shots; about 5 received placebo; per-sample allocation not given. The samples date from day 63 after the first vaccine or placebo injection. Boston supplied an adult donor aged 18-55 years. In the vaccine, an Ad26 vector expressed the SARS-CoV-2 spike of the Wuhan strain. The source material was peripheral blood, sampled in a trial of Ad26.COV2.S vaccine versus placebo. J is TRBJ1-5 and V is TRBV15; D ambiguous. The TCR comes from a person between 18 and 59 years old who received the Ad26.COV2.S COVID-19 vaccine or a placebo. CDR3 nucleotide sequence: TGTGCCACCAGACGGATCGTGGGCAATCAGCCCCAGCATTTT. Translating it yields CATRRIVGNQPQHF.